The 15 T cell receptor beta chains given below trace back to one sample, sequenced in a study of cytomegalovirus exposure and HLA in healthy donors. The assay was immunoSEQ multiplex PCR, and TCRdb's table has in-frame clones only and misses some. Of 150,000 to 200,000 clones listed, around 84% are singletons. Sequenced: PBMCs. These receptors originate from a man between 18 and 29 years old in good health and CMV-seropositive.

This chain uses TRBV9 with TRBJ2-7; D is perhaps TRBD2 (6 bases). V dropped 4 bases and J dropped 0 bases, with 11 bases sitting between them. CDR3 length equals 14 residues. CDR1 SGDLS and CDR2 YYNGEE come from the germline V gene. CDR3 coding DNA: TGTGCCAGCAGCCTCCGGGACTTCTCCTACGAGCAGTACTTC. This codes for CASSLRDFSYEQYF.

The chain carries TRBV11-1 and TRBJ1-1; the D gene is possibly TRBD1 (6 bases). Trimming took off 3 bases at V and 1 base at J, with 9 bases between the two ends. The CDR3 is 14 amino acids. Germline assignment: CDR1 SGHAT and CDR2 FQDESV (reference sequence). The CDR3 nucleotides read TGTGCCAGCAGCTTGGACAGTGGGAACACTGAAGCTTTCTTT. This codes for CASSLDSGNTEAFF.

This sequence joins TRBV4-1 and TRBJ1-2; the match to TRBD1 covers 7 bases. J gave up 6 bases and V 0 bases, and 7 bases lay outside the gene matches. Germline CDR1 is MGHRA and CDR2 is YSYEKL. CDR3 length: 15 amino acids. The CDR3 nucleotides read TGCGCCAGCAGCCAAGAGTCGTCAGGGGGTGATGGCTACACCTTC. It codes for CASSQESSGGDGYTF.

The chain uses TRBV5-4 and TRBJ2-7, with 8 bases matching TRBD2. V trimming: 0 bases; J trimming: 6 bases; junction bases outside the gene matches: 8. The CDR3 contains 15 residues. Germline V gene lookup returns CDR1 SGHNT and CDR2 YYREEE (reference sequence). CDR3 protein: CASSLGAGEKGEQYF. CDR3 DNA sequence: TGTGCCAGCAGCTTGGGAGCGGGAGAGAAGGGCGAGCAGTACTTC.

The chain recombines TRBV28 with TRBJ1-1; D might be TRBD1 (6 bases). The CDR3 loop spans 16 amino acids. CDR1 MDHEN and CDR2 SYDVKM come from the germline V gene. Trimming pared 2 bases from V and 5 bases from J, leaving 18 bases between. The CDR3 here is CASSLTGMGVDTEAFF. Here the CDR3 DNA reads TGTGCCAGCAGTTTAACAGGGATGGGGGTAGATACTGAAGCTTTCTTT. Supplemented by reference TRBV28 and TRBJ1-1, the full variable domain reads DVKVTQSSRYLVKRTGEKVFLECVQDMDHENMFWYRQDPGLGLRLIYFSYDVKMKEKGDIPEGYSVSREKKERFSLILESASTNQTSMYLCASSLTGMGVDTEAFFGQGTRLTVV.

CDR3 in amino acids: CASSLDIVGSEQFF. CDR3 DNA sequence: TGTGCCAGCAGCTTAGACATCGTAGGGAGTGAGCAGTTCTTC. The chain has TRBV7-9 and TRBJ2-1; D is perhaps TRBD2 (5 bases). Trimming left V 1 base short and J 9 bases short, with 13 bases between. The V gene's germline CDR1 is SEHNR and CDR2 FQNEAQ (reference sequence). The CDR3 loop spans 14 amino acids.

This chain connects TRBV9 to TRBJ2-1; a possible D gene is TRBD2 (5 bases). The germline CDR1 and CDR2 sequences are SGDLS and YYNGEE. The length of the CDR3 is 14 residues. Between the trimmed V and J ends, which lost 0 bases and 6 bases, there was a span of 10 bases. The chain's CDR3 is CASSVGGGPNEQFF. In DNA, the CDR3 is TGTGCCAGCAGCGTAGGCGGAGGTCCCAATGAGCAGTTCTTC.

V gene TRBV7-2 combines with J gene TRBJ2-7, with TRBD2 matching 14 bases. V gave up 5 bases and J gave up 1 base; unmatched junction bases: 4. This CDR3 has 16 amino acids. Germline-derived CDR1 and CDR2 are SGHTA and FQGNSA. The DNA of the CDR3 is TGTGCCAGCAGCCTCGGACTAGCGGGGGGATCCTACGAGCAGTACTTC. Encoded protein: CASSLGLAGGSYEQYF.

The V call is TRBV4-1, the J call TRBJ2-5, with 10 bases aligning to TRBD2. Looked up from germline, CDR1 is MGHRA and CDR2 is YSYEKL. The CDR3 covers 18 residues. The ends lost 0 bases at V and 4 bases at J; junction bases unmatched: 11. The CDR3: CASSQDPPSGGARETQYF. CDR3 coding DNA: TGCGCCAGCAGCCAAGATCCCCCCAGCGGGGGGGCCAGAGAGACCCAGTACTTC.

This sequence joins TRBV27 and TRBJ2-7; 7 bases map to TRBD2. The V gene end was trimmed by 0 bases and the J gene end by 3 bases; junction bases not matched to a gene: 5. Germline V lookup: CDR1 MNHEY, CDR2 SMNVEV (reference sequence). This CDR3 is built from 15 residues. CDR3 region: CASSLSGDYGYEQYF. The CDR3 DNA reads as TGTGCCAGCAGTTTATCGGGGGACTACGGCTACGAGCAGTACTTC.

The chain joins TRBV18 to TRBJ2-1; D is possibly TRBD2 (6 bases). The CDR3 is 17 amino acids. With 5 bases removed from V and 7 bases from J, the gap between germline ends came to 24 bases. Germline CDR1 is KGHSH and CDR2 is LQKENI. For the CDR3, the DNA is TGTGCCAGCTCAACGGACTACCTAAGTTTTTCGAAGAATGAGCAGTTCTTC. Translated, it gives CASSTDYLSFSKNEQFF.

The chain combines TRBV20-1 with TRBJ2-7; D not certain. V was clipped by 2 bases and J by 7 bases, with 9 bases between them. The CDR3 sequence is 11 residues long. Germline V gives CDR1 DFQATT, CDR2 SNEGSKA (reference sequence). Written as DNA, the CDR3 is TGCAGTGCTAGAAACCATGAGGAGCAGTACTTC. The encoded protein is CSARNHEEQYF.

The chain uses TRBV5-6 and TRBJ1-1; 8 bases line up with TRBD1. Germline trimming cut 3 bases from V and 7 bases from J; bases unmatched to any gene: 5. The CDR3 is 13 residues long. Germline-derived CDR1 and CDR2 are SGHDT and YYEEEE. CDR3: CASSWDRTHEAFF. CDR3 DNA sequence: TGTGCCAGCAGCTGGGACAGGACACATGAAGCTTTCTTT.

The rearrangement links TRBV2 to TRBJ1-2, with 8 bases matching TRBD1. J gave up 4 bases and V 0 bases, and 7 bases lay outside the gene matches. CDR3 length equals 16 residues. The germline V gene encodes CDR1 SNHLY and CDR2 FYNNEI. CDR3 sequence reads: CASSEAVLTGGYGYTF. The CDR3 DNA follows: TGTGCCAGCAGTGAAGCAGTCCTTACAGGGGGCTATGGCTACACCTTC.

V usage is TRBV11-2 and J usage is TRBJ2-7, with 8 positions matching TRBD1. Germline V lookup: CDR1 SGHAT, CDR2 FQNNGV. The CDR3 consists of 15 residues. The V gene end was trimmed by 8 bases and the J gene end by 0 bases; junction bases not matched to a gene: 9. CDR3 DNA: TGTGCCAGCGAGATTCGGACAGGGCCCTCCTACGAGCAGTACTTC. Protein sequence: CASEIRTGPSYEQYF.